Described below is a single T cell receptor (beta chain) sequence and its context. This specimen belongs to a study of blood T cell repertoires in COVID-19. Study-wide background: COVID-19 samples, acute and convalescent, were from the United States, Italy and Spain. T cells, B-cell-depleted T cells, or PBMCs supplied cDNA or gDNA.

The Seattle patients, enrolled during active infection, were followed longitudinally. The authors' processing: Using reference gene primer amplification, nucleated cell counts were estimated. TCRdb keeps only in-frame clones here, not all; method: immunoSEQ multiplex PCR. V, J and clone size derive from that table, while D and trimming were established from the DNA sequence. The data contain around 310,000 clones, around 90% of them seen just once; the ten biggest clones take up around 0.97%. The germline V gene has CDR1 SEHNR and CDR2 FQNEAQ (reference sequence). This CDR3 spans 13 amino acids. Trimming cost V 6 bases and J 8 bases; bases outside gene matches: 8.

The TCR comes from a woman aged 40-49 years with COVID-19, enrolled during active disease. Sequencing was carried out using peripheral blood. The chain links TRBV7-9 to TRBJ1-2; 8 bases line up with TRBD1. CDR3 region: CASRRTGGVGYTF. CDR3 DNA sequence: TGTGCCAGCAGGCGTACAGGGGGAGTAGGCTACACCTTC.